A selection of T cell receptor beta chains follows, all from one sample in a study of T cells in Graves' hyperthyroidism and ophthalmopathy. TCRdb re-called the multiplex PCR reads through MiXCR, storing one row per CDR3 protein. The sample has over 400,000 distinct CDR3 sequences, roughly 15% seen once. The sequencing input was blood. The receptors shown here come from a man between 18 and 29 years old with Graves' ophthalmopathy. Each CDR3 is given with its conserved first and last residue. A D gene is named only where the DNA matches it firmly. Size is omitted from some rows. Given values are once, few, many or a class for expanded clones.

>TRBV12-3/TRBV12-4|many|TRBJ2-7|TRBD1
CASSADRVAGLGEQYF
TGTGCCAGCAGTGCAGACAGGGTGGCTGGGCTCGGCGAGCAGTACTTC
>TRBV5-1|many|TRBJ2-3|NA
CASSREPETDTQYF
TGCGCCAGCAGCAGAGAGCCCGAGACAGATACGCAGTATTTT
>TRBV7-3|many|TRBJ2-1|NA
CASSNAGGPYNEQFF
TGTGCCAGCAGCAACGCCGGGGGGCCCTACAATGAGCAGTTCTTC
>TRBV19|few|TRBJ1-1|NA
CASNPGTQAFF
TGTGCCAGTAACCCGGGAACTCAAGCTTTCTTT
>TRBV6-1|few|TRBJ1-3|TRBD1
CASSEAGQGSSGNTIYF
TGTGCCAGCAGTGAAGCTGGACAGGGCTCATCAGGAAACACCATATATTTT
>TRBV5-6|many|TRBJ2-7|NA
CASSSSFYEQYF
TGTGCCAGCAGCTCCAGTTTCTACGAGCAGTACTTC
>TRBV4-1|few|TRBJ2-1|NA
CASSQAPGVVFNEQFF
TGCGCCAGCAGCCAAGCCCCGGGGGTAGTCTTCAATGAGCAGTTCTTC
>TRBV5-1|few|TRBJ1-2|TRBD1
CASSFTGQGARNYGYTF
TGCGCCAGCAGCTTTACGGGACAGGGGGCGCGCAACTATGGCTACACCTTC
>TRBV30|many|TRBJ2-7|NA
CAWSTGAEQYF
TGTGCCTGGAGCACCGGGGCCGAGCAGTACTTC
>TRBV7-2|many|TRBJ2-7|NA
CASSLLAETYEQYF
TGTGCCAGCAGCTTACTCGCGGAAACCTACGAGCAGTACTTC
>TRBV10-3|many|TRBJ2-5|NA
CAISELTSGSKETQYF
TGTGCCATCAGTGAGTTAACCAGCGGGTCTAAAGAGACCCAGTACTTC
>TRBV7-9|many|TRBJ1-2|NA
CASSFTPTHYGYTF
TGTGCCAGCAGCTTTACCCCCACTCACTATGGCTACACCTTC
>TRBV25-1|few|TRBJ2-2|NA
CATVTAAGELFF
TGTGCCACCGTTACGGCGGCAGGGGAGCTGTTTTTT
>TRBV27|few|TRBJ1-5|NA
CATSPTGRQPQHF
TGTGCCACCTCCCCCACAGGGCGCCAGCCCCAGCATTTT
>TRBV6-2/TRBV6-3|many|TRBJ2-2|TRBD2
CASSYKLAGVVGELFF
TGTGCCAGCAGTTACAAGCTAGCGGGAGTGGTCGGGGAGCTGTTTTTT
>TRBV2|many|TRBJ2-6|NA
CASSADRTNSGANVLTF
TGTGCCAGCAGCGCAGACAGGACAAACTCTGGGGCCAACGTCCTGACTTTC
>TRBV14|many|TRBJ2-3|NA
CASNQDVGRWSDTQYF
TGTGCCAGCAACCAAGACGTAGGACGGTGGTCGGATACGCAGTATTTT
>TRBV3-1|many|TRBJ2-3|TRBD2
CASSPGLAGKTSTDTQYF
TGTGCCAGCAGCCCGGGACTAGCGGGGAAAACTAGCACAGATACGCAGTATTTT
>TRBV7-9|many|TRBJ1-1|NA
CASSRTRDTEAFF
TGTGCCAGCAGCCGAACAAGGGACACTGAAGCTTTCTTT
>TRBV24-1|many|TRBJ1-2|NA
CATSDPGTYGYTF
TGTGCCACCAGTGATCCCGGTACCTATGGCTACACCTTC
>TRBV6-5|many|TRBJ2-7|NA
CASSYSRDYEQYF
TGTGCCAGCAGTTACTCCCGGGATTACGAGCAGTACTTC
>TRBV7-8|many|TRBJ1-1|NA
CASSHRLMNTEAFF
TGTGCCAGCAGCCACAGATTGATGAACACTGAAGCTTTCTTT
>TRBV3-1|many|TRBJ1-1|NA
CASSQAQGNTEAFF
TGTGCCAGCAGCCAAGCCCAGGGTAACACTGAAGCTTTCTTT
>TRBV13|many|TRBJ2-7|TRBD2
CASSLALGLAGYEQYF
TGTGCCAGCAGCTTAGCCCTCGGACTAGCGGGCTACGAGCAGTACTTC
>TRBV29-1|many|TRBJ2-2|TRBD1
CSARSGGFGELFF
TGCAGCGCTCGATCAGGGGGCTTCGGGGAGCTGTTTTTT
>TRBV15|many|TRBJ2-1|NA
CATSRDGGMYNEQFF
TGTGCCACCAGCAGAGATGGCGGGATGTACAATGAGCAGTTCTTC
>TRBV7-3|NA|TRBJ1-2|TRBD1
CASSSDRRGAYGYTF
TGTGCCAGCAGCTCGGACAGGCGGGGGGCCTATGGCTACACCTTC
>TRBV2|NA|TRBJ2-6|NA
CASSRDGDSGANVLTF
TGTGCCAGCAGCCGGGATGGAGACTCTGGGGCCAACGTCCTGACTTTC
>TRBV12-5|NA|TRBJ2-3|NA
CASGLVLGSSTDTQYF
TGTGCTAGTGGTTTGGTACTAGGTTCTAGCACAGATACGCAGTATTTT
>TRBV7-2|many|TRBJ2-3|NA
CASSLMSVTDTQYF
TGTGCCAGCAGCTTAATGTCGGTCACAGATACGCAGTATTTT
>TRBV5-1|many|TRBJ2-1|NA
CASREGVEQFF
TGCGCCAGCAGAGAGGGGGTTGAGCAGTTCTTC
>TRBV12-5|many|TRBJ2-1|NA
CASGSPGLRVFF
TGTGCTAGTGGTTCGCCGGGACTTCGGGTGTTCTTC
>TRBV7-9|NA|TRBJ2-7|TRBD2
CASSARTSGRYEQYF
TGTGCCAGCAGCGCCCGGACTAGCGGGAGATACGAGCAGTACTTC
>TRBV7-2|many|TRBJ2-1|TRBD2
CASSSTGTSGSNEQFF
TGTGCCAGCAGCTCGACCGGGACTAGCGGGAGCAATGAGCAGTTCTTC
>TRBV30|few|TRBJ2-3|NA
CAWSPPPGADTQYF
TGTGCCTGGAGTCCCCCCCCAGGAGCAGATACGCAGTATTTT
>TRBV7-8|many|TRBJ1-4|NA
CASSLATGRINEKLFF
TGTGCCAGCAGCTTAGCTACAGGGCGAATTAATGAAAAACTGTTTTTT
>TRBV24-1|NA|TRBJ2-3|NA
CATSDNSGLTDTQYF
TGTGCCACCAGTGACAATAGCGGACTAACAGATACGCAGTATTTT
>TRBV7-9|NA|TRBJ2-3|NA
CASSLVGLRPDTQYF
TGTGCCAGCAGCTTAGTCGGTCTACGCCCCGATACGCAGTATTTT
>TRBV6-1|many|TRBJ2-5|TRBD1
CASSDRGAEETQYF
TGTGCCAGCAGCGACAGGGGGGCAGAAGAGACCCAGTACTTC
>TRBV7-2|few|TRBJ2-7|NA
CASSFSRREQYF
TGTGCCAGCAGCTTTTCCCGGCGCGAGCAGTACTTC
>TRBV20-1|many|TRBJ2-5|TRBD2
CSARQWGGQETQYF
TGCAGTGCCAGACAGTGGGGGGGCCAAGAGACCCAGTACTTC
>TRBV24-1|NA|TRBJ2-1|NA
CATSDFGNRANEQFF
TGTGCCACCAGTGATTTCGGGAACAGAGCCAATGAGCAGTTCTTC
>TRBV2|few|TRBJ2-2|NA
CASCSQGGLNTGELFF
TGTGCCAGCTGCTCTCAGGGGGGCTTGAACACCGGGGAGCTGTTTTTT
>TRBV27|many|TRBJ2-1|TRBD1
CATVSGTVYNEQFF
TGTGCCACCGTATCCGGGACAGTCTACAATGAGCAGTTCTTC
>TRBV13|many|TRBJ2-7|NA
CASSLEYEQYF
TGTGCCAGCAGCTTAGAGTACGAGCAGTACTTC
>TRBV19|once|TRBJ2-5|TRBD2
CASSDLVAGASRETQYF
TGTGCCAGTAGTGACCTAGTAGCGGGGGCCTCCCGGGAGACCCAGTACTTC
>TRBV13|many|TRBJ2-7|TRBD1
CASSGDRIPYEQYF
TGTGCCAGCAGCGGGGACAGAATACCCTACGAGCAGTACTTC
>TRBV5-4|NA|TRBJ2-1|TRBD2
CASSWTSGDNEQFF
TGTGCCAGCAGCTGGACTAGCGGGGATAATGAGCAGTTCTTC
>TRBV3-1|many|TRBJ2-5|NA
CASSQEAWSQYF
TGTGCCAGCAGCCAAGAGGCGTGGAGCCAGTACTTC
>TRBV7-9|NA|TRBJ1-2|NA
CASSFAGTNYGYTF
TGTGCCAGCAGCTTCGCCGGGACGAACTATGGCTACACCTTC
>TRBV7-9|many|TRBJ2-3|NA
CASSPDTQYF
TGTGCCAGCAGCCCGGATACGCAGTATTTT
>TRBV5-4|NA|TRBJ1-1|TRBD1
CASSLDRFTEAFF
TGTGCCAGCAGCCTGGACAGGTTCACTGAAGCTTTCTTT
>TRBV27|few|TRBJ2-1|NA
CASTLRGAPYNEQFF
TGTGCCAGCACCCTTCGGGGAGCTCCCTACAATGAGCAGTTCTTC